The source of this T cell receptor (beta chain) is a study of T cells in Graves' hyperthyroidism and ophthalmopathy. Findings and caveats of the study: In the analysis, a 13 V-J model separated ophthalmopathy from stable hyperthyroidism. Ophthalmopathy was model-predicted a median around seven months pre-onset.

This CDR3 region has 15 residues. Trimming pared 2 bases from V and 4 bases from J, leaving 13 bases between. Germline V gives CDR1 SGHKS, CDR2 YYEKEE (reference sequence). RNA transcripts gave rise to amplified TCR beta CDR3 regions. Initially, a first-round RT-PCR of the TCR CDR3 employed the HTBI primer set. TCRdb reanalysed the multiplex PCR reads using MiXCR and keeps one entry per CDR3 protein. Among around 620,000 distinct CDR3 sequences listed, roughly 50% were seen once. The sample holds one count of this clonotype. Its antigen remains unidentified. The TCR was taken from an adult woman with Graves' disease, either hyperthyroidism or ophthalmopathy (not recorded which). The sequenced material came from peripheral blood or thyroid tissue (not recorded which). This chain links TRBV5-5 with TRBJ1-5; D is perhaps TRBD1 (6 bases). DNA of the CDR3: TGTGCCAGCAGCTTCCAACTTAGGGGGAATCAGCCCCAGCATTTT. Protein product: CASSFQLRGNQPQHF.